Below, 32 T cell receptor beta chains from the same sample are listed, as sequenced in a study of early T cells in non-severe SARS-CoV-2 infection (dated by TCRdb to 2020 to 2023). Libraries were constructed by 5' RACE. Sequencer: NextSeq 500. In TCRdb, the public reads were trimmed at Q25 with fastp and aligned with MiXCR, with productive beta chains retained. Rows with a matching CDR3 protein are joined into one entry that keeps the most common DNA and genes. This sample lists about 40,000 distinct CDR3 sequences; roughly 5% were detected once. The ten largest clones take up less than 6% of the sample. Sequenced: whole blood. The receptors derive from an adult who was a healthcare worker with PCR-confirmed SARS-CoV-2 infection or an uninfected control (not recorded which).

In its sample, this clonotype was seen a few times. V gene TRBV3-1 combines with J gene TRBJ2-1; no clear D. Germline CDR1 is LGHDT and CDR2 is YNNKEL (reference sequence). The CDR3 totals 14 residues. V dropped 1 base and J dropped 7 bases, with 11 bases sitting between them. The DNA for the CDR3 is TGTGCCAGCAGCCAAGTAGACCCCATGAATGAGCAGTTCTTC. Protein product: CASSQVDPMNEQFF.

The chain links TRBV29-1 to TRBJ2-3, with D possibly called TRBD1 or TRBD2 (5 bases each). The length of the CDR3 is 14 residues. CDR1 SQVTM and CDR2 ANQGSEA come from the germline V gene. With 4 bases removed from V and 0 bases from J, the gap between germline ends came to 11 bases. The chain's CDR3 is CSVAGTYSTDTQYF. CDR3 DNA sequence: TGCAGCGTTGCCGGGACCTATAGCACAGATACGCAGTATTTT.

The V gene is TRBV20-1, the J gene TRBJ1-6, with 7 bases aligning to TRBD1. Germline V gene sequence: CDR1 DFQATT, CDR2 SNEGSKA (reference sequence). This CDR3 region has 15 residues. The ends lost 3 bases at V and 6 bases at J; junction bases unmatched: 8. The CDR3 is CSASREGAFNSPLHF. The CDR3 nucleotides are TGCAGTGCTAGTCGTGAGGGGGCTTTTAATTCACCCCTCCACTTT.

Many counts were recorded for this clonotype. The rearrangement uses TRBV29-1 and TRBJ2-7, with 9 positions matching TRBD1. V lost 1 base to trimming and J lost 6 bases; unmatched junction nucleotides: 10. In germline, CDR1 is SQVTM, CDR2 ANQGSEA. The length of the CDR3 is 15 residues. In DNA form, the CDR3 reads TGCAGCGTTGAAGGGACAGGGGTAAATTGGGGCGAGCAGTACTTC. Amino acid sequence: CSVEGTGVNWGEQYF.

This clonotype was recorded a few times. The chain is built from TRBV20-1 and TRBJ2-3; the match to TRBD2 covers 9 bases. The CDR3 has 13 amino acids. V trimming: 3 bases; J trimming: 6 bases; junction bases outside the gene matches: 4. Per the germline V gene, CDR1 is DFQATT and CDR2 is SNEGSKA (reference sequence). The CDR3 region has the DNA TGCAGTGCTAGTGGACTAGCGAAGGATACGCAGTATTTT. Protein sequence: CSASGLAKDTQYF.

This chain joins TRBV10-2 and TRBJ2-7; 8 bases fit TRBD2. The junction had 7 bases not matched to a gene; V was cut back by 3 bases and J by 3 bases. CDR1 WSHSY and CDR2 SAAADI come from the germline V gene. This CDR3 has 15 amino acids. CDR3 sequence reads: CASSDRLAGLYEQYF. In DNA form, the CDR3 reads TGCGCCAGCAGTGATCGGCTAGCGGGCCTCTACGAGCAGTACTTC.

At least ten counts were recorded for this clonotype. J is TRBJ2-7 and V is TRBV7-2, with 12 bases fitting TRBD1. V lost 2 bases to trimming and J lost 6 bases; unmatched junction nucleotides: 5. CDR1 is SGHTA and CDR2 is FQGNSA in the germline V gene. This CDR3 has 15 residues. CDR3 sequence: CASSLRGQGATEQYF. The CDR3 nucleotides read TGTGCCAGCAGCTTAAGGGGACAGGGGGCCACCGAGCAGTACTTC.

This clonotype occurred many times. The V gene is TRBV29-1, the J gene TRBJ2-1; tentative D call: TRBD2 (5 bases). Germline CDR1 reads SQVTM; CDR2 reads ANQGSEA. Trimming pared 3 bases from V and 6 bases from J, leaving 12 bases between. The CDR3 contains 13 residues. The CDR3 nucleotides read TGCAGCGTTGAGGGAGACCTTCCCAATGAGCAGTTCTTC. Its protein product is CSVEGDLPNEQFF.

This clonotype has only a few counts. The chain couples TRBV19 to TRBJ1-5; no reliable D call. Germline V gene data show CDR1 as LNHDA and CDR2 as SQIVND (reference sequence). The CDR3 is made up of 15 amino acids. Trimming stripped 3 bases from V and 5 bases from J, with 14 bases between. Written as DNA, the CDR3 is TGTGCCAGTAGTATGAGGAACACAGTCCATCAGCCCCAGCATTTT. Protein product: CASSMRNTVHQPQHF.

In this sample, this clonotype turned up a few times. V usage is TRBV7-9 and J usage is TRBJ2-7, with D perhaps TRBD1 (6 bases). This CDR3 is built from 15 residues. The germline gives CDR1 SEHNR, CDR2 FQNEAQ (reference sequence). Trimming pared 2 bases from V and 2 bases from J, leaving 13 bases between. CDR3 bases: TGTGCCAGCAGCTTATCGGCAGGGGAACCCTACGAGCAGTACTTC. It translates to CASSLSAGEPYEQYF. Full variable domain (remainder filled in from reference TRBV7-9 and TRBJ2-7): DTGVSQNPRHKITKRGQNVTFRCDPISEHNRLYWYRQTLGQGPEFLTYFQNEAQLEKSRLLSDRFSAERPKGSFSTLEIQRTEQGDSAMYLCASSLSAGEPYEQYFGPGTRLTVT.

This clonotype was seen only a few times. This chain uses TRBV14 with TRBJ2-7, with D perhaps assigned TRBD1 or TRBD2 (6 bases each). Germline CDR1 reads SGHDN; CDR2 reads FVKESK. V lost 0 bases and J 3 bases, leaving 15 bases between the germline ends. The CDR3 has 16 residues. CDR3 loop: CASSQDFGGNGYEQYF. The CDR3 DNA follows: TGTGCCAGCAGCCAAGATTTCGGGGGCAATGGCTACGAGCAGTACTTC.

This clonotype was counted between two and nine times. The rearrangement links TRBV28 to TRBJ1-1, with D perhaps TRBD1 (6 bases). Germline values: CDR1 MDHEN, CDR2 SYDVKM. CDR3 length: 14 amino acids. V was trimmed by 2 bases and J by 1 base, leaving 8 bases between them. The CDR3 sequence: CASSLGQQNTEAFF. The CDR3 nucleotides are TGTGCCAGCAGTTTAGGACAGCAGAACACTGAAGCTTTCTTT.

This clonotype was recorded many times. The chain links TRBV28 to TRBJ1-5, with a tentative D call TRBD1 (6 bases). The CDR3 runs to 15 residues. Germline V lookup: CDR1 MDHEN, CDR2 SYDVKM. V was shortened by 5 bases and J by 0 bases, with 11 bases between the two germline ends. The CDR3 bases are TGTGCCAGCAGTCCCAGGGGCTATAGCAATCAGCCCCAGCATTTT. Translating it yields CASSPRGYSNQPQHF.

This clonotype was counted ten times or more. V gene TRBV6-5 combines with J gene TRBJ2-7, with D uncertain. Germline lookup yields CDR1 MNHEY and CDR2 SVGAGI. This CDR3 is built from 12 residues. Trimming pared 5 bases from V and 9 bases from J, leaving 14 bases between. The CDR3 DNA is TGTGCCAGCAGTGCAGGTCGGTTAATGCAGTACTTC. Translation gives CASSAGRLMQYF.

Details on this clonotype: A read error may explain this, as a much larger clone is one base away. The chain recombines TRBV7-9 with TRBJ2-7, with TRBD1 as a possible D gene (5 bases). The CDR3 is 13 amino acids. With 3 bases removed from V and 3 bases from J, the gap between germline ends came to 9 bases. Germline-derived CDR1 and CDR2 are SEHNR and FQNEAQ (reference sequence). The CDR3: CASSFSGIYEQYF. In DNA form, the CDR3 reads TGTGCCAGCAGCTTTTCAGGGATCTACGAGCAGTACTTC.

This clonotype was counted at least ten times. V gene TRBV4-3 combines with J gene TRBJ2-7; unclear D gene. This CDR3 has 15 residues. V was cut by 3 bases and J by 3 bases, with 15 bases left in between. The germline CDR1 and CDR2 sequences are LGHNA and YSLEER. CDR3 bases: TGCGCCAGCAGCCAGGACCTGGACCACTTCTACGAGCAGTACTTC. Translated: CASSQDLDHFYEQYF.

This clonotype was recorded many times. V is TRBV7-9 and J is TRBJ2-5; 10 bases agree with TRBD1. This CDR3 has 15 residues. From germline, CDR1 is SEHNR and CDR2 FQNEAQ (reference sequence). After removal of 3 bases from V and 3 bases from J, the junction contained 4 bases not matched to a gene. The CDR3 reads CASSFGTGAEETQYF. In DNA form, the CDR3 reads TGTGCCAGCAGCTTTGGGACAGGGGCCGAAGAGACCCAGTACTTC.

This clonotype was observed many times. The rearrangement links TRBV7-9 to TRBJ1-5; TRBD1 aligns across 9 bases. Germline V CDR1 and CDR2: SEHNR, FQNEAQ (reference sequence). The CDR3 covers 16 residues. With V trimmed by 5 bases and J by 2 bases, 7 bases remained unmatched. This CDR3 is CASSTGTGLGNQPQHF. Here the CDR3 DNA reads TGTGCCAGCAGCACGGGGACAGGGCTAGGCAATCAGCCCCAGCATTTT.

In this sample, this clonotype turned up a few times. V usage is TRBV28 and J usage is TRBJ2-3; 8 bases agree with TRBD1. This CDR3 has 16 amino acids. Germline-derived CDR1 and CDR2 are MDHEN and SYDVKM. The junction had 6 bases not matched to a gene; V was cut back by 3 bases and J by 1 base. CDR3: CASSLPPGQGTDTQYF. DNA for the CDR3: TGTGCCAGCAGTTTGCCACCGGGACAGGGCACAGATACGCAGTATTTT.

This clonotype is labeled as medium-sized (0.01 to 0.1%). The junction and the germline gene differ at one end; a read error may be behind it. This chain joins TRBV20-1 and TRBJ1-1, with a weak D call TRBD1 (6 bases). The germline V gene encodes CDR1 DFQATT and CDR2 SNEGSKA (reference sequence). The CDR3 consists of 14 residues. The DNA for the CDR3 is TGCAGTGCCAGAGGGACGAGGGGGGACACTGAAGCTTTCTTT. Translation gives CSARGTRGDTEAFF.

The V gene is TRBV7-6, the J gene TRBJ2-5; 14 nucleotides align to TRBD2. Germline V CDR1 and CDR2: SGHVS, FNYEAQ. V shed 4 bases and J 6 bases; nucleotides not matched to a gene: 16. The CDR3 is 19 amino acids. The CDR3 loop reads CASSSDGLAGGRGRQTQYF. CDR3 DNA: TGTGCCAGCAGCTCCGATGGACTAGCGGGGGGTCGCGGGAGACAGACCCAGTACTTC.

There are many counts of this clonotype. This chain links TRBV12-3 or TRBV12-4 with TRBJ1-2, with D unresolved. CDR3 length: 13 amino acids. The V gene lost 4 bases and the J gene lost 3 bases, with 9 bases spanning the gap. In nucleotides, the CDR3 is TGTGCCAGCAGTTCTAGTAATGACTATGGCTACACCTTC. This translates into CASSSSNDYGYTF.

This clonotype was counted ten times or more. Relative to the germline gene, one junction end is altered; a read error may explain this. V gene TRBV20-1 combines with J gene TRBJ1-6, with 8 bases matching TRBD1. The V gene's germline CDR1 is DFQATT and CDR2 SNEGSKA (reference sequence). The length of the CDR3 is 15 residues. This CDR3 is CSARDRGSYNSPLHF. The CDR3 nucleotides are TGCAGTGCAAGAGACAGGGGTTCCTATAATTCACCCCTCCACTTT.

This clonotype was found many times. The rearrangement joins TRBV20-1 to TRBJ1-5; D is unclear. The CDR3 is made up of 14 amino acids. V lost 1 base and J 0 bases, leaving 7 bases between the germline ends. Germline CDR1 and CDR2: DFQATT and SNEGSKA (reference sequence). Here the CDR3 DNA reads TGCAGTGCTAGAGTTAAGGGTAGCAATCAGCCCCAGCATTTT. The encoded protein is CSARVKGSNQPQHF.

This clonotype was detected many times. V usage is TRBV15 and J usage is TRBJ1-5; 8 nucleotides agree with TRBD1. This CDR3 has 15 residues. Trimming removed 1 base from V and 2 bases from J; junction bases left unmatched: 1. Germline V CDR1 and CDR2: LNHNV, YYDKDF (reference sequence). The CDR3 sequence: CATSRVDRGNQPQHF. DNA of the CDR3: TGTGCCACCAGCAGAGTGGACAGGGGCAATCAGCCCCAGCATTTT.

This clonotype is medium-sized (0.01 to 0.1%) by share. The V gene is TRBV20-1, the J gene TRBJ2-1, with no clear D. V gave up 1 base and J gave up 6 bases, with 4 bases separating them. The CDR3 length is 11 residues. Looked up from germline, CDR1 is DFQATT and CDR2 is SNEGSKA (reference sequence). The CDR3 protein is CSARVSNEQFF. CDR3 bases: TGCAGTGCTAGAGTCAGCAATGAGCAGTTCTTC.

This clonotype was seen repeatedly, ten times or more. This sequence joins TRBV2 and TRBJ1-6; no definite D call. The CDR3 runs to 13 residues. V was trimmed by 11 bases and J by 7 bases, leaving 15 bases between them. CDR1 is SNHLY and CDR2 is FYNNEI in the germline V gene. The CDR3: CAVGSRGNSPLHF. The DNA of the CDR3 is TGTGCCGTAGGGTCTAGAGGAAATTCACCCCTCCACTTT.

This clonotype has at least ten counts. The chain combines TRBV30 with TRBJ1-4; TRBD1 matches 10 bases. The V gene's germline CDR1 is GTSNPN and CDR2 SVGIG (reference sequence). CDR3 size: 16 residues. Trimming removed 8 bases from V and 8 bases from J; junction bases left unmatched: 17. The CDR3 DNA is TGTGCCGTGGACCCCGTGAAGGGACAGGGGCACGAAAAACTGTTTTTT. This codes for CAVDPVKGQGHEKLFF.

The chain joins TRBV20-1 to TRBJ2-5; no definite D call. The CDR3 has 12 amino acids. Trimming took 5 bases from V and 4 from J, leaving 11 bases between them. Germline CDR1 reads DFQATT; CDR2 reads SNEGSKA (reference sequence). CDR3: CSADTGGETQYF. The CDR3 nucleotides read TGCAGTGCTGACACGGGTGGAGAGACCCAGTACTTC.

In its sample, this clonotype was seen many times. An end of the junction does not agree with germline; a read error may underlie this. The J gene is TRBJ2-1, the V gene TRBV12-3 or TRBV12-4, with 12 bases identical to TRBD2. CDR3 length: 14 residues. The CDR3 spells CASSLAGGYNEQFF. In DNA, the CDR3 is TGTGCCAGCAGTCTAGCGGGAGGGTACAATGAGCAGTTCTTC.

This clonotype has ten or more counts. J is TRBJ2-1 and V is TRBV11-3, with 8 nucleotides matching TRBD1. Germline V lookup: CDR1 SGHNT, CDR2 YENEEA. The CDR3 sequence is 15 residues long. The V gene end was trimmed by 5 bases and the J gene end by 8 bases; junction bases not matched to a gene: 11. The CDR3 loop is CASSLGQGKEYEQFF. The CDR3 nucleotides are TGTGCCAGCAGCCTAGGACAGGGAAAAGAATATGAGCAGTTCTTC.

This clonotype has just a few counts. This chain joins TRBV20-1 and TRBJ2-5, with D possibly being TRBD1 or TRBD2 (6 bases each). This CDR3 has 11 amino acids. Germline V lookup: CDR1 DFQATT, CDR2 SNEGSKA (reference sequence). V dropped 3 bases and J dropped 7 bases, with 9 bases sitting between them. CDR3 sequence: CSARGGPTQYF. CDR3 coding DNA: TGCAGTGCTAGGGGGGGCCCGACCCAGTACTTC.